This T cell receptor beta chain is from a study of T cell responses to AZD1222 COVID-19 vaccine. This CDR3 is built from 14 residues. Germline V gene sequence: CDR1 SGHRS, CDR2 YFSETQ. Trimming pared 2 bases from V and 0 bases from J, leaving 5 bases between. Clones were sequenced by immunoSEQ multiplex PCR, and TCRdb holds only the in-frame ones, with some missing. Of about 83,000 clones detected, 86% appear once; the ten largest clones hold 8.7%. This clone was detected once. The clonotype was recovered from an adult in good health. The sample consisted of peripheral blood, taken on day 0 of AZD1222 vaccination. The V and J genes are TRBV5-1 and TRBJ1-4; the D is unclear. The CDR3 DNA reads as TGCGCCAGCAGCTTCGGAGCAACTAATGAAAAACTGTTTTTT. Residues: CASSFGATNEKLFF. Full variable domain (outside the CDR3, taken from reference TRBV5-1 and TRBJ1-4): KAGVTQTPRYLIKTRGQQVTLSCSPISGHRSVSWYQQTPGQGLQFLFEYFSETQRNKGNFPGRFSGRQFSNSRSEMNVSTLELGDSALYLCASSFGATNEKLFFGSGTQLSVL.